This T cell receptor beta chain was identified in a study of cytomegalovirus exposure and HLA in healthy donors. Study information: Most genotyped donors, approximately 77% of 350 to 500, had Caucasian-associated genetic ancestry.

Looked up from germline, CDR1 is SGHRS and CDR2 is YFSETQ. V lost 3 bases, J lost 6 bases, and 5 bases stayed unmatched. CDR3 size: 16 residues. The study, taken as a whole, reports: Near-uniform donor sequencing depth was presumed by presence/absence analyses. In a later analysis, most CMV-associated TCR beta chains appeared HLA-restricted. Later on, a genetic analysis was performed. It linked a missense variant in DCLRE1C with V- and J-gene trimming of TCR beta.

A remark on this clone: What it binds is not known.

Both 60 Vbeta primers and 13 Jbeta primers went into the PCR. Sequencing used immunoSEQ multiplex PCR; TCRdb keeps in-frame clones, though not all of them. The repertoire has about 160,000 clones, roughly four fifths of them found once; the top ten carry around 1.9%. This chain links TRBV5-1 with TRBJ2-2; 13 positions agree with TRBD2. This receptor was taken from a woman younger than 30 in good health and CMV-seronegative. Specimen: PBMCs. The DNA for the CDR3 is TGCGCCAGCAGCTCTGGACTAGCGGGGGACCCCGGGGAGCTGTTTTTT. This translates into CASSSGLAGDPGELFF.